These 16 T cell receptor beta chains were all obtained from the same sample, sequenced in a study of T cells in localized non-small cell lung cancer. Sequencing used immunoSEQ multiplex PCR; TCRdb keeps in-frame clones, though not all of them. The sample includes 30,000 or so clones, approximately 90% of them seen just once. The sample here was peripheral blood, taken before any cancer treatment. The receptor source for this set is a female donor over 55 with stage I lung adenocarcinoma.

The V and J genes are TRBV10-3 and TRBJ2-4; TRBD2 matches 7 bases. CDR1 and CDR2 (germline): ENHRY, SYGVKD. The CDR3 sequence is 17 residues long. The trim removed 3 bases at V and 6 bases at J, leaving 14 bases unmatched. DNA of the CDR3: TGTGCCATCAGTGATAGTAGCGTCTTCCGGGGGGTAAACATTCAGTACTTC. Protein: CAISDSSVFRGVNIQYF.

As to this clone: Mismatch with germline at one junction end may stem from a read error. This rearrangement joins TRBV7-7 to TRBJ2-7; 12 bases fit TRBD1. The CDR3 length is 15 residues. The V gene's germline CDR1 is SSHAT and CDR2 FNYEAQ (reference sequence). The CDR3, as DNA: TGTGCTAGCAGTGCCGGGACAGGGGGCTGGGGCGAGCAGTACTTC. Translation: CASSAGTGGWGEQYF. The full variable domain, completed using reference TRBV7-7 and TRBJ2-7, is GAGVSQSPRYKVTKRGQDVTLRCDPISSHATLYWYQQALGQGPEFLTYFNYEAQPDKSGLPSDRFSAERPEGSISTLTIQRTEQRDSAMYRCASSAGTGGWGEQYFGPGTRLTVT.

This chain joins TRBV18 and TRBJ1-4; 8 bases line up with TRBD1. The V and J ends lost 6 bases and 5 bases, in that order; junction bases with no gene match: 5. The germline CDR1 and CDR2 sequences are KGHSH and LQKENI. The CDR3 consists of 14 residues. CDR3 residues: CASSRGQANEKLFF. The CDR3, as DNA: TGTGCCAGCTCTAGGGGACAGGCAAATGAAAAACTGTTTTTT.

The chain combines TRBV5-1 with TRBJ1-3, with 7 bases matching TRBD1. V was pared by 4 bases and J by 3 bases, with 4 bases of the junction left unmatched. Germline V lookup: CDR1 SGHRS, CDR2 YFSETQ. This CDR3 spans 14 amino acids. The CDR3 spells CASSPGTDGNTIYF. CDR3 bases: TGCGCCAGCAGCCCAGGGACAGATGGAAACACCATATATTTT. The full variable domain, completed using reference TRBV5-1 and TRBJ1-3, is KAGVTQTPRYLIKTRGQQVTLSCSPISGHRSVSWYQQTPGQGLQFLFEYFSETQRNKGNFPGRFSGRQFSNSRSEMNVSTLELGDSALYLCASSPGTDGNTIYFGEGSWLTVV.

This clone was observed a few times. The chain links TRBV7-2 to TRBJ1-6; D ambiguous. CDR1 and CDR2 from the germline V gene are SGHTA and FQGNSA. V was cut by 2 bases and J by 7 bases, with 15 bases left in between. The CDR3 totals 16 residues. The CDR3 sequence is CASSLRPGGKNSPLHF. The CDR3 DNA sequence: TGTGCCAGCAGCTTAAGGCCAGGCGGAAAAAATTCACCCCTCCACTTT.

This chain links TRBV19 with TRBJ2-7; maybe TRBD2 (5 bases). Germline V gene sequence: CDR1 LNHDA, CDR2 SQIVND (reference sequence). Trimming cost V 4 bases and J 3 bases, with 10 bases left between them. This CDR3 comprises 13 residues. Here the CDR3 DNA reads TGTGCCAGTAGTAGCAGCCGGGGCTACGAGCAGTACTTC. Amino acid sequence: CASSSSRGYEQYF.

The chain has TRBV23-1 and TRBJ2-1, with TRBD1 matching over 8 bases. TRBV23-1 is marked as an open reading frame, function uncertain. The V and J ends lost 2 bases and 5 bases, in that order; junction bases with no gene match: 8. The CDR3 length is 16 residues. The CDR3 DNA reads as TGCGCCAGCAGTCAAGAACAGGGGGTATCGAACAATGAGCAGTTCTTC. This gives the protein CASSQEQGVSNNEQFF.

The chain recombines TRBV6-1 with TRBJ2-7, with TRBD2 matching over 8 bases. The CDR3 extends over 14 amino acids. The V segment lost 5 bases and the J segment 1 base; nucleotides outside the gene matches: 4. CDR1 is MNHNS, CDR2 SASEGT, per germline. The chain's CDR3 is CASSSTSGSYEQYF. The CDR3 DNA reads as TGTGCCAGCAGTTCCACTAGCGGATCCTACGAGCAGTACTTC.

The V and J genes are TRBV29-1 and TRBJ2-7, with a weak D call TRBD1 (7 bases). This CDR3 is 14 amino acids long. Germline CDR1 and CDR2: SQVTM and ANQGSEA. The V end lost 5 bases, the J end lost 6 bases, and 20 bases lay between the germline ends. CDR3 nucleotides: TGCAGCGTTTTCCCCGGGACAGCGGGCTCCGAGCAGTACTTC. This gives the protein CSVFPGTAGSEQYF.

This sequence joins TRBV5-4 and TRBJ1-3; D is uncertain. This CDR3 comprises 15 residues. Germline lookup yields CDR1 SGHNT and CDR2 YYREEE (reference sequence). The V gene lost 5 bases and the J gene lost 4 bases, with 16 bases spanning the gap. The CDR3 sequence: CASSGDRGSGNTIYF. The CDR3 coding sequence is TGTGCCAGCAGTGGTGACCGCGGTTCAGGAAACACCATATATTTT.

The chain carries TRBV18 and TRBJ2-7; no reliable D call. Trimming took off 3 bases at V and 4 bases at J, with 13 bases between the two ends. This CDR3 has 14 residues. CDR1 is KGHSH, CDR2 LQKENI, per germline. For the CDR3, the DNA is TGTGCCAGCTCACCTTCAGACGGATTTTACGAGCAGTACTTC. Translation: CASSPSDGFYEQYF.

The DNA for the CDR3 is TGTGCCTGGGTCAGGGGGCTTCGGGCTTTCTTT. This codes for CAWVRGLRAFF. The J gene is TRBJ1-1, the V gene TRBV30; 8 positions agree with TRBD1. The CDR3 has 11 amino acids. With 5 bases clipped from V and 11 bases from J, the junction kept 7 bases outside the gene matches. CDR1 and CDR2 from the germline V gene are GTSNPN and SVGIG (reference sequence).

The chain links TRBV25-1 to TRBJ1-2; D uncertain. Germline V lookup: CDR1 MGHDK, CDR2 SYGVNS. CDR3 length equals 13 residues. Trimming stripped 0 bases from V and 2 bases from J, with 4 bases between. The chain's CDR3 is CASSEYGNYGYTF. Here the CDR3 DNA reads TGTGCCAGCAGTGAATACGGAAACTATGGCTACACCTTC.

The chain has TRBV10-2 and TRBJ2-5, with 8 bases matching TRBD2. The CDR3 is made up of 16 amino acids. V lost 6 bases and J lost 1; bases outside the gene matches: 10. The germline CDR1 and CDR2 sequences are WSHSY and SAAADI. The CDR3 DNA follows: TGCGCCAGCAGGGGTGGCACTAGCGGTCTCCAAGAGACCCAGTACTTC. It encodes CASRGGTSGLQETQYF.

The V and J genes are TRBV10-3 and TRBJ2-2; D is possibly TRBD1 (6 bases). The CDR3 length is 16 residues. The germline CDR1 and CDR2 sequences are ENHRY and SYGVKD. The germline V and J ends were trimmed by 3 bases and 6 bases, with 17 bases remaining between them. For the CDR3, the DNA is TGTGCCATCAGTGACCCGGCGGCAGGGGCCCCCGGGGAGCTGTTTTTT. Protein product: CAISDPAAGAPGELFF.

This clone has more than one count but fewer than ten. This chain connects TRBV4-1 to TRBJ1-5; 7 bases map to TRBD1. Trimming at V came to 3 bases and at J to 0 bases, leaving 2 bases not matched to a gene. This CDR3 contains 15 residues. Germline CDR1 MGHRA, CDR2 YSYEKL. CDR3 sequence (DNA): TGCGCCAGCAGCCAGACAGGGAATAGCAATCAGCCCCAGCATTTT. Translated: CASSQTGNSNQPQHF.